A single sample gave rise to the 18 T cell receptor beta chains below, sequenced in a study of shared clonotypes between healthy human individuals. Sequenced by immunoSEQ multiplex PCR; TCRdb stores in-frame clones only, minus some. The repertoire includes over 2,000,000 clones, about 94% of them detected once, and about 1.6% sits in the top ten. Naive-designated CD8 cells lacked CD45RO, were positively enriched for CCR7, and omitted terminally differentiated effector memory CD45RA+ cells. Input material: naive CD8+ T cells from PBMCs. Receptors originate from a man younger than 30 in good health. Some clones in this sample may be carry-over from other donors' samples.

The rearrangement uses TRBV7-7 and TRBJ2-5, with TRBD1 matching over 9 bases. CDR1 is SSHAT, CDR2 FNYEAQ, per germline (reference sequence). This CDR3 comprises 15 residues. With 1 base clipped from V and 1 base from J, the junction kept 1 base outside the gene matches. As DNA, the CDR3 is TGTGCCAGCAGCTTAGGGGACAGGGTCCAAGAGACCCAGTACTTC. Translation gives CASSLGDRVQETQYF.

The chain is built from TRBV5-8 and TRBJ2-3; 7 nucleotides align to TRBD1. Germline trimming cut 5 bases from V and 3 bases from J; bases unmatched to any gene: 9. CDR3 length: 15 residues. The germline V gene has CDR1 SGHTS and CDR2 YDEGEE. This CDR3 is CASRRTGVRTDTQYF. The CDR3 DNA sequence: TGTGCCAGCAGGCGTACAGGGGTGCGGACAGATACGCAGTATTTT.

The rearrangement uses TRBV27 and TRBJ1-5; TRBD1 agrees at 11 bases. Germline V gene data show CDR1 as MNHEY and CDR2 as SMNVEV (reference sequence). Trimming cost V 5 bases and J 7 bases; bases outside gene matches: 7. The CDR3 length is 15 residues. In DNA form, the CDR3 reads TGTGCCAGCAGTCCGCGGACAGGGGGCTTCCAGCCCCAGCATTTT. As protein: CASSPRTGGFQPQHF.

The chain is built from TRBV7-8 and TRBJ1-5, with 7 bases identical to TRBD1. The CDR3 runs 12 residues. Germline assignment: CDR1 SGHVS and CDR2 FQNEAQ. Germline trimming cut 4 bases from V and 10 bases from J; bases unmatched to any gene: 4. The CDR3 DNA reads as TGTGCCAGCAGCTCGGGACAGAGTCCCCAGCATTTT. Protein: CASSSGQSPQHF.

In this sample, this clone turned up a few times. The chain links TRBV2 to TRBJ1-5; no definite D call. V was pared by 8 bases and J by 2 bases, with 13 bases between. CDR3 length: 14 residues. Germline V gene lookup returns CDR1 SNHLY and CDR2 FYNNEI. The DNA of the CDR3 is TGTGCCAGCGACCTTGGTGTGGGCAATCAGCCCCAGCATTTT. This sequence encodes CASDLGVGNQPQHF. The full variable domain, with the rest looked up from reference TRBV2 and TRBJ1-5, is EPEVTQTPSHQVTQMGQEVILRCVPISNHLYFYWYRQILGQKVEFLVSFYNNEISEKSEIFDDQFSVERPDGSNFTLKIRSTKLEDSAMYFCASDLGVGNQPQHFGDGTRLSIL.

This clone came up once. The chain links TRBV15 to TRBJ2-1; D not resolved. With 7 bases removed from V and 8 bases from J, the gap between germline ends came to 24 bases. This CDR3 spans 16 amino acids. Germline assignment: CDR1 LNHNV and CDR2 YYDKDF (reference sequence). The CDR3 region has the DNA TGTGCCACCATCCCAATACCCGGGCTAAGTTTCGATGAGCAGTTCTTC. Translated: CATIPIPGLSFDEQFF.

This clone has a single count. The V gene is TRBV4-3, the J gene TRBJ1-5; no firm D call. The CDR3 length is 13 residues. Germline loops: CDR1 LGHNA, CDR2 YSLEER. The V and J ends lost 1 base and 6 bases respectively, with 7 bases between them. CDR3 sequence reads: CASSQARTQPQHF. In DNA, the CDR3 is TGCGCCAGCAGCCAAGCTCGAACTCAGCCCCAGCATTTT.

This rearrangement joins TRBV7-9 to TRBJ2-1; TRBD2 matches at 12 bases. The CDR3 has 19 residues. Per the germline V gene, CDR1 is SEHNR and CDR2 is FQNEAQ (reference sequence). Unmatched junction bases numbered 15, after V lost 4 bases and J lost 5 bases. The CDR3 sequence: CASSSLMGLAGGRNNEQFF. For the CDR3, the DNA is TGTGCCAGCAGCTCCCTGATGGGACTAGCGGGCGGGCGGAACAATGAGCAGTTCTTC. The variable domain in full, with the rest retrieved from reference TRBV7-9 and TRBJ2-1, is DTGVSQNPRHKITKRGQNVTFRCDPISEHNRLYWYRQTLGQGPEFLTYFQNEAQLEKSRLLSDRFSAERPKGSFSTLEIQRTEQGDSAMYLCASSSLMGLAGGRNNEQFFGPGTRLTVL.

The chain is built from TRBV9 and TRBJ2-1, with D unresolved. The CDR3 is 16 amino acids. The germline CDR1 and CDR2 sequences are SGDLS and YYNGEE. Trimming took off 3 bases at V and 5 bases at J, with 18 bases between the two ends. The CDR3 DNA is TGTGCCAGCAGCGAGAATAGTCGGCTGAGAGACAATGAGCAGTTCTTC. It is translated as CASSENSRLRDNEQFF.

The J gene is TRBJ2-1, the V gene TRBV4-3, with D unclear. CDR3 length equals 15 residues. Germline V lookup: CDR1 LGHNA, CDR2 YSLEER. V was pared by 0 bases and J by 2 bases, with 8 bases between. CDR3 coding DNA: TGCGCCAGCAGCCAAGATCAGGTCACCTACAATGAGCAGTTCTTC. Protein sequence: CASSQDQVTYNEQFF.

The V and J genes are TRBV5-6 and TRBJ2-2; D perhaps matches TRBD2 (5 bases). The germline V gene has CDR1 SGHDT and CDR2 YYEEEE. V lost 4 bases and J 6 bases, leaving 13 bases between the germline ends. CDR3 length equals 14 residues. CDR3 sequence reads: CASSRISVPGELFF. The CDR3 DNA sequence: TGTGCCAGCAGCCGTATTAGCGTCCCCGGGGAGCTGTTTTTT.

CDR3 region: CASSIRQSAYEQYF. The CDR3 nucleotides are TGTGCCAGTAGTATCAGACAGTCAGCCTACGAGCAGTACTTC. V gene TRBV19 combines with J gene TRBJ2-7; TRBD1 is a possible D gene (5 bases). Looked up from germline, CDR1 is LNHDA and CDR2 is SQIVND (reference sequence). The V end was cut by 3 bases, the J end by 2 bases, with 11 bases between. The CDR3 runs 14 residues.

The rearrangement links TRBV27 to TRBJ2-5, with 7 bases aligning to TRBD2. This CDR3 spans 15 amino acids. Germline CDR1 is MNHEY and CDR2 is SMNVEV (reference sequence). Germline trimming cut 4 bases from V and 2 bases from J; bases unmatched to any gene: 7. The CDR3 here is CASSSTSPRQETQYF. DNA of the CDR3: TGTGCCAGCAGTTCGACTAGCCCCAGACAAGAGACCCAGTACTTC.

The rearrangement joins TRBV27 to TRBJ2-5, with D unresolved. Germline V lookup: CDR1 MNHEY, CDR2 SMNVEV (reference sequence). The V end was cut by 5 bases, the J end by 1 base, with 11 bases between. The length of the CDR3 is 14 residues. CDR3 protein: CASSPTGLQETQYF. The CDR3, as DNA: TGTGCCAGCAGTCCCACCGGGCTCCAAGAGACCCAGTACTTC.

The V gene is TRBV7-9, the J gene TRBJ2-7; 7 nucleotides agree with TRBD2. The germline gives CDR1 SEHNR, CDR2 FQNEAQ (reference sequence). This CDR3 spans 14 amino acids. V was clipped by 5 bases and J by 4 bases; unmatched bases: 8. The CDR3 is CASSTGTIPYEQYF. The CDR3 DNA reads as TGTGCCAGCAGCACCGGGACTATCCCATACGAGCAGTACTTC.

This chain joins TRBV28 and TRBJ1-4, with D unresolved. Germline V lookup: CDR1 MDHEN, CDR2 SYDVKM. This CDR3 contains 12 residues. V was clipped by 6 bases and J by 8 bases, with 10 bases between them. Here the CDR3 DNA reads TGTGCCAGCAGCAGGCGGAGAGAAAAACTGTTTTTT. It yields the protein CASSRRREKLFF. The full variable domain, in which reference TRBV28 and TRBJ1-4 provide the parts outside the CDR3, is DVKVTQSSRYLVKRTGEKVFLECVQDMDHENMFWYRQDPGLGLRLIYFSYDVKMKEKGDIPEGYSVSREKKERFSLILESASTNQTSMYLCASSRRREKLFFGSGTQLSVL.

V usage is TRBV15 and J usage is TRBJ1-5; unclear D gene. V was shortened by 5 bases and J by 0 bases, with 11 bases between the two germline ends. Germline V gene data show CDR1 as LNHNV and CDR2 as YYDKDF (reference sequence). The CDR3 sequence is 15 residues long. The CDR3 bases are TGTGCCACCAGCGACTCTCGGGATAGCAATCAGCCCCAGCATTTT. This encodes CATSDSRDSNQPQHF.

This chain links TRBV10-2 with TRBJ2-7, with 11 bases matching TRBD1. This CDR3 has 14 amino acids. Germline assignment: CDR1 WSHSY and CDR2 SAAADI. Trimming took 3 bases from V and 3 from J; bases not matched to a gene: 1. CDR3 DNA: TGCGCCAGCAGTGATGGGACAGGGGGCTACGAGCAGTACTTC. Translation: CASSDGTGGYEQYF.